The 10 T cell receptor beta chains below come from one sample, sequenced in a study of control samples from healthy donors and cancer patients. Some clones are missing from TCRdb's copy, which holds only in-frame ones; the method was immunoSEQ multiplex PCR. The data contain some 130,000 clones, roughly 91% of them singletons. The sequenced material came from PBMCs. Receptors originate from a man between 45 and 60 years old with head and neck cancer.

This clone was observed a few times. The chain couples TRBV27 to TRBJ1-6, with D possibly TRBD1 on 6 matching bases. The CDR3 has 15 amino acids. The germline V and J ends were trimmed by 4 bases and 10 bases, with 17 bases remaining between them. The germline V gene has CDR1 MNHEY and CDR2 SMNVEV (reference sequence). CDR3 protein: CASSSSRGRYSPLHF. The CDR3 nucleotides read TGTGCCAGCAGTTCTAGCAGGGGCCGGTACTCACCCCTCCACTTT.

V usage is TRBV30 and J usage is TRBJ2-5, with D possibly being TRBD1 (7 bases). The CDR3 is 14 residues long. CDR1 GTSNPN and CDR2 SVGIG come from the germline V gene (reference sequence). The CDR3 sequence is CACARQGGEETQYF. CDR3 nucleotide sequence: TGTGCGTGCGCCCGACAGGGCGGGGAAGAGACCCAGTACTTC. The full variable domain, with the rest looked up from reference TRBV30 and TRBJ2-5, is SQTIHQWPATLVQPVGSPLSLECTVEGTSNPNLYWYRQAAGRGLQLLFYSVGIGQISSEVPQNLSASRPQDRQFILSSKKLLLSDSGFYLCACARQGGEETQYFGPGTRLLVL.

This chain connects TRBV4-1 to TRBJ1-5, with TRBD1 matching over 8 bases. V lost 1 base and J lost 6; bases outside the gene matches: 8. Germline CDR1 MGHRA, CDR2 YSYEKL. The CDR3 consists of 16 residues. CDR3 amino acids: CASSQVGQGAGQPQHF. In DNA, the CDR3 is TGCGCCAGCAGCCAAGTGGGCCAGGGGGCGGGTCAGCCCCAGCATTTT.

V and J are TRBV11-3 and TRBJ2-3, with D perhaps matching TRBD2 (6 bases). Trimming removed 5 bases from V and 2 bases from J, with 11 bases in between. CDR3 size: 14 residues. Germline lookup yields CDR1 SGHNT and CDR2 YENEEA. The CDR3 bases are TGTGCCAGCAGCACCGGGAGATCCACAGATACGCAGTATTTT. As protein: CASSTGRSTDTQYF.

The rearrangement joins TRBV30 to TRBJ1-1, with no clear D. V dropped 0 bases and J dropped 0 bases, with 11 bases sitting between them. CDR3 size: 15 residues. Per germline, CDR1 GTSNPN and CDR2 SVGIG (reference sequence). DNA of the CDR3: TGTGCCTGGAGTGTATCTTTAGCCCTGAACACTGAAGCTTTCTTT. Encoded protein: CAWSVSLALNTEAFF.

In its sample, this clone was seen a few times. The CDR3 region has the DNA TGTGCCAGCAGCCGAGGGGGGGTGGTTGCGACTGAAGCTTTCTTT. Translated, it gives CASSRGGVVATEAFF. The chain employs TRBV6-5 and TRBJ1-1; a possible D gene is TRBD1 (6 bases). The V end lost 6 bases, the J end lost 5 bases, and 19 bases lay between the germline ends. The germline CDR1 and CDR2 sequences are MNHEY and SVGAGI. The CDR3 extends over 15 amino acids.

The CDR3 DNA is TGCAGCGTTGTGGACACTTCCTATGGCTACACCTTC. The encoded protein is CSVVDTSYGYTF. J is TRBJ1-2 and V is TRBV29-1, with D tentatively TRBD1 (5 bases). V lost 4 bases to trimming and J lost 4 bases, with 10 bases between them. The CDR3 loop spans 12 amino acids. Germline V gene lookup returns CDR1 SQVTM and CDR2 ANQGSEA.

The chain recombines TRBV6-2 or TRBV6-3 with TRBJ1-1; 8 bases align to TRBD1. There are 15 residues in the CDR3. V gave up 6 bases and J gave up 1 base; unmatched junction bases: 7. CDR1 is MNHEY, CDR2 SVGEGT, per germline. As DNA, the CDR3 is TGTGCCAGCAGCCGTCCCGGGACAGGGAACACTGAAGCTTTCTTT. This sequence encodes CASSRPGTGNTEAFF.

V gene TRBV4-3 combines with J gene TRBJ1-2; D is unclear. There are 13 residues in the CDR3. With 2 bases removed from V and 0 bases from J, the gap between germline ends came to 4 bases. Germline CDR1 LGHNA, CDR2 YSLEER. The CDR3 DNA reads as TGCGCCAGCAGCCAAATAGCTAACTATGGCTACACCTTC. Translated, it gives CASSQIANYGYTF.

The chain combines TRBV3-1 (or the pseudogene TRBV3-2) with TRBJ1-2; 9 nucleotides agree with TRBD1. CDR3 length: 13 residues. The junction had 6 bases not matched to a gene; V was cut back by 8 bases and J by 5 bases. Germline CDR1 and CDR2: LGHDT and YNNKEL (reference sequence). CDR3 amino acids: CASRQGGGYGYTF. CDR3 bases: TGTGCCAGCCGACAGGGGGGGGGTTATGGCTACACCTTC.